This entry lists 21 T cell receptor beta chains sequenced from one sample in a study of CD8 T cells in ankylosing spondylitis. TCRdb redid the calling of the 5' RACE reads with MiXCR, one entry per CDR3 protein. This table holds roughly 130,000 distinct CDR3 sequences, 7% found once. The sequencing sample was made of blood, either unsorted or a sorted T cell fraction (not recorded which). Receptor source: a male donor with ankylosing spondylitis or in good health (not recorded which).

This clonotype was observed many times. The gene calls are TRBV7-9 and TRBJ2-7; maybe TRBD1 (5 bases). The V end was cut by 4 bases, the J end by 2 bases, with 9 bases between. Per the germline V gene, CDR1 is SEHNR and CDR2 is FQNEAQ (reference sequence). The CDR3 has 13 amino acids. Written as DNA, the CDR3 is TGTGCCAGCAGCTGGACACTCGCCTACGAGCAGTACTTC. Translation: CASSWTLAYEQYF. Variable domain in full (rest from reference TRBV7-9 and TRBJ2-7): DTGVSQNPRHKITKRGQNVTFRCDPISEHNRLYWYRQTLGQGPEFLTYFQNEAQLEKSRLLSDRFSAERPKGSFSTLEIQRTEQGDSAMYLCASSWTLAYEQYFGPGTRLTVT.

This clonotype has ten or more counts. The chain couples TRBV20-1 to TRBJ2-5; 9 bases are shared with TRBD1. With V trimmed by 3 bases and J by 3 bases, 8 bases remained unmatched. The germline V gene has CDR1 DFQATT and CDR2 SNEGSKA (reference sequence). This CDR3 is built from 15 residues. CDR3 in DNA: TGCAGTGCTAGGAGGGGCACAGGGGGCGAAGAGACCCAGTACTTC. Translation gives CSARRGTGGEETQYF.

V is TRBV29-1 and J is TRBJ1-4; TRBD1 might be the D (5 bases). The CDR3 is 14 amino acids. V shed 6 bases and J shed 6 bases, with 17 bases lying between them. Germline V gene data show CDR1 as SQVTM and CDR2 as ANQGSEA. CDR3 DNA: TGCAGCGTCGGTACCGGGACCTCGGATGAAAAACTGTTTTTT. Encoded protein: CSVGTGTSDEKLFF.

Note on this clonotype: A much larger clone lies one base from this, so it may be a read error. The CDR3: CACSTNRDNQETQYF. As DNA, the CDR3 is TGTGCCTGCAGTACTAACCGCGATAACCAAGAGACCCAGTACTTC. This chain connects TRBV27 to TRBJ2-5; D unresolved. The CDR3 extends over 15 amino acids. CDR1 and CDR2 from the germline V gene are MNHEY and SMNVEV (reference sequence).

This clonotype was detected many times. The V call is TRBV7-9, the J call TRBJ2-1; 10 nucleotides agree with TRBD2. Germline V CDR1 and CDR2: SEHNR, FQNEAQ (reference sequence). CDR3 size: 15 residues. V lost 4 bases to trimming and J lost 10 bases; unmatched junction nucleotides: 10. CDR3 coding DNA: TGTGCCAGCAGCTCCAGCGGGAGGGCCGATGAGGAGCAGTTCTTC. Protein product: CASSSSGRADEEQFF.

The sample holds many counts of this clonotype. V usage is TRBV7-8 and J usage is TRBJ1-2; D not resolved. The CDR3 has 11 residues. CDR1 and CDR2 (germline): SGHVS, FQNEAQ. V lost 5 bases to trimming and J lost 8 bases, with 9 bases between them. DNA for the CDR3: TGTGCCAGCAGCACGTCGAGGGGCTACACCTTC. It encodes CASSTSRGYTF.

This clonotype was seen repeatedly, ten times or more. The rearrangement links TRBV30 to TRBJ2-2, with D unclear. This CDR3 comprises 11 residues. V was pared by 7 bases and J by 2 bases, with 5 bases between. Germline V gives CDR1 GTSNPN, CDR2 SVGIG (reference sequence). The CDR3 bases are TGTGCCTTTTTTAACACCGGGGAGCTGTTTTTT. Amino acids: CAFFNTGELFF. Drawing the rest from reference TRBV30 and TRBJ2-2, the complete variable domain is SQTIHQWPATLVQPVGSPLSLECTVEGTSNPNLYWYRQAAGRGLQLLFYSVGIGQISSEVPQNLSASRPQDRQFILSSKKLLLSDSGFYLCAFFNTGELFFGEGSRLTVL.

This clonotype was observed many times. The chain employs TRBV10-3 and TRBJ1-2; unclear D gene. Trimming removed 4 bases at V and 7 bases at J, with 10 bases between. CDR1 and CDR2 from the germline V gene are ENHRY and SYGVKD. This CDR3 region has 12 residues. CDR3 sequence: CAISGEGGGYTF. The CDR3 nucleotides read TGTGCCATCAGTGGGGAGGGAGGTGGCTACACCTTC.

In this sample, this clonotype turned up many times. CDR3 residues: CASSRLLGQETQYF. The CDR3 DNA reads TGCGCCAGCAGCCGACTACTAGGACAAGAGACCCAGTACTTC. This chain joins TRBV5-1 and TRBJ2-5, with a tentative D call TRBD2 (5 bases). CDR3 length equals 14 residues. The V end lost 4 bases, the J end lost 2 bases, and 12 bases lay between the germline ends. Germline CDR1 reads SGHRS; CDR2 reads YFSETQ.

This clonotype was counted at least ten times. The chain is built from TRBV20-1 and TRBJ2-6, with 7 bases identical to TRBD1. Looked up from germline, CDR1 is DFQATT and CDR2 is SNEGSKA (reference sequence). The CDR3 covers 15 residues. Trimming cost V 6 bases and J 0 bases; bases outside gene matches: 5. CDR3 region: CSAPGQSSGANVLTF. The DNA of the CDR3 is TGCAGTGCCCCGGGACAGAGCTCTGGGGCCAACGTCCTGACTTTC.

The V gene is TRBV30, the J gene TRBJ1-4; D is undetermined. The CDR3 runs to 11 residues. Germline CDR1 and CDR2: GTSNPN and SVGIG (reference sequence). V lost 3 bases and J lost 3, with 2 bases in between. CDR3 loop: CAWRANEKLFF. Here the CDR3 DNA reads TGTGCCTGGAGGGCTAATGAAAAACTGTTTTTT.

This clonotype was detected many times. The CDR3 nucleotides are TGCGCCAGCAGCCGGGACATTAACTATGGCTACACCTTC. The encoded protein is CASSRDINYGYTF. This sequence joins TRBV5-1 and TRBJ1-2, with D perhaps matching TRBD1 (6 bases). V was cut by 4 bases and J by 1 base, with 8 bases left in between. The CDR3 has 13 amino acids. Germline V CDR1 and CDR2: SGHRS, YFSETQ.

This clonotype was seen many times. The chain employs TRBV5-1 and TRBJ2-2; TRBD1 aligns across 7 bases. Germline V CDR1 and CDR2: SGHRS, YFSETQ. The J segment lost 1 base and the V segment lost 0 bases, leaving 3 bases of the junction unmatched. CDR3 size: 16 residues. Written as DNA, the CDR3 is TGCGCCAGCAGCTTGGAAGGGGGCCTGAACACCGGGGAGCTGTTTTTT. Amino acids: CASSLEGGLNTGELFF.

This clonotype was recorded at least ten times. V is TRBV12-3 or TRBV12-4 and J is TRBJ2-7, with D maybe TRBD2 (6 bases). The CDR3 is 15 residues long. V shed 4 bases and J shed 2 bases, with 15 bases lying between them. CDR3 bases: TGTGCCAGCAGTTCCTCTAGCGCCAAGCCCTACGAGCAGTACTTC. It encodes CASSSSSAKPYEQYF.

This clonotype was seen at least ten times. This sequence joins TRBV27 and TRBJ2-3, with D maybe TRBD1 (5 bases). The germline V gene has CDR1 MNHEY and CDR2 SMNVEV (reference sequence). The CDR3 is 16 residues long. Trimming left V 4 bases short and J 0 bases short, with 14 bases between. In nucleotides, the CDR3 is TGTGCCAGCAGTTATGGTCCAGGGCGGAGCACAGATACGCAGTATTTT. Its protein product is CASSYGPGRSTDTQYF.

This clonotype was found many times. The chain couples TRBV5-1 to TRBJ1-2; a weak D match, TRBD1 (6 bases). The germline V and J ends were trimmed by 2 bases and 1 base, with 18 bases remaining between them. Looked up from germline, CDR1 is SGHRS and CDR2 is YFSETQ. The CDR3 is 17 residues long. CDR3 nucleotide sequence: TGCGCCAGCAGCTTAGCATTGGACAGCGCCGTTAACTATGGCTACACCTTC. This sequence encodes CASSLALDSAVNYGYTF.

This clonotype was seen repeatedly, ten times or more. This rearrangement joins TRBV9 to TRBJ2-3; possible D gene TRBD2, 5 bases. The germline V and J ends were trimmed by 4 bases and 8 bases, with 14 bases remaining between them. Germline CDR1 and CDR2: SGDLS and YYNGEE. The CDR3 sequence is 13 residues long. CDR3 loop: CASSPRTAATQYF. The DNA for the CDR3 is TGTGCCAGCAGCCCCCGGACTGCCGCTACGCAGTATTTT.

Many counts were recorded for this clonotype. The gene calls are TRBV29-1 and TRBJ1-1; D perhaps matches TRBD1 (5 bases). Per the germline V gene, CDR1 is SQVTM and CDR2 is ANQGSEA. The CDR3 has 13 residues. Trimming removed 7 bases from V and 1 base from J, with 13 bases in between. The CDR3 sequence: CSGQQQPNTEAFF. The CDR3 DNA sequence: TGCAGCGGACAGCAACAGCCGAACACTGAAGCTTTCTTT.

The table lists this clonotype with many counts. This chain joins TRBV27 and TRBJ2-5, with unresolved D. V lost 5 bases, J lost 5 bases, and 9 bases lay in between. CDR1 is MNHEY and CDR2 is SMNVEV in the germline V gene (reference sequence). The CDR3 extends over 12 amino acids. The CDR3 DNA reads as TGTGCCAGCAGTACCGCCAGCGAGACCCAGTACTTC. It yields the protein CASSTASETQYF.

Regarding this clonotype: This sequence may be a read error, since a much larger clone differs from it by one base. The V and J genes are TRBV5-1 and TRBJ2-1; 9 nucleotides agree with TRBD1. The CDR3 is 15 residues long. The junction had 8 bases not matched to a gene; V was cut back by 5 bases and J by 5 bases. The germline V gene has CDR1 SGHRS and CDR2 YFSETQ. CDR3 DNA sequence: TGCGCCAGCAGAAAACAGGGGGCAGGCAACAATGAGCAGTTCTTC. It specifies CASRKQGAGNNEQFF.

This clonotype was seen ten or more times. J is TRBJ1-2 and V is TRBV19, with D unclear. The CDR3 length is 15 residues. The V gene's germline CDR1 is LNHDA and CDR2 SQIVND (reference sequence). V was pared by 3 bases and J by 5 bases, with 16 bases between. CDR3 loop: CASSIPRIGNYGYTF. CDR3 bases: TGTGCCAGTAGTATCCCACGAATAGGGAATTATGGCTACACCTTC.